This record covers a single T cell receptor beta chain. Its antigen remains unidentified. The data belong to a study of T cell responses to AZD1222 COVID-19 vaccine. Study-level points and caveats: Spike-specific TCR breadth and depth both grew after two AZD1222 doses.

Trimming pared 3 bases from V and 8 bases from J, leaving 24 bases between. The germline V gene encodes CDR1 KGHSH and CDR2 LQKENI. CDR3 length: 17 residues. Repertoires were generated with immunoSEQ multiplex PCR, while TCRdb's copy carries only in-frame clones and drops some. Among more than 95,000 clones listed, around 83% were seen once. The sequence was collected from an adult who received the AZD1222 COVID-19 vaccine. Material: peripheral blood, obtained 28 days after the second AZD1222 dose. The chain uses TRBV18 and TRBJ2-3, with D tentatively TRBD1 (6 bases). The CDR3 DNA follows: TGTGCCAGCTCACCCGTCCCCGACCCGGCGGCACAGGGTACGCAGTATTTT. Its translation: CASSPVPDPAAQGTQYF.